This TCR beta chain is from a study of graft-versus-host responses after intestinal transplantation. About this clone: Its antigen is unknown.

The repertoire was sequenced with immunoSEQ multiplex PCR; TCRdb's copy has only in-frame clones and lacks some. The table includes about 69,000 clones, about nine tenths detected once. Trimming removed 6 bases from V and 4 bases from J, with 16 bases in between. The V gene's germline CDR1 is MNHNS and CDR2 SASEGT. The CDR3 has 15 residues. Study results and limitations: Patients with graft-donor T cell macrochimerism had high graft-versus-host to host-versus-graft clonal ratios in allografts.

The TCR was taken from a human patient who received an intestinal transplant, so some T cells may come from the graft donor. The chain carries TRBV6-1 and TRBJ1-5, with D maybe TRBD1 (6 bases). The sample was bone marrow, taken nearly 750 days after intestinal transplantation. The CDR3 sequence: CASSRVTGLNQPQHF. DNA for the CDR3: TGTGCCAGCAGCAGAGTTACAGGGTTAAATCAGCCCCAGCATTTT.